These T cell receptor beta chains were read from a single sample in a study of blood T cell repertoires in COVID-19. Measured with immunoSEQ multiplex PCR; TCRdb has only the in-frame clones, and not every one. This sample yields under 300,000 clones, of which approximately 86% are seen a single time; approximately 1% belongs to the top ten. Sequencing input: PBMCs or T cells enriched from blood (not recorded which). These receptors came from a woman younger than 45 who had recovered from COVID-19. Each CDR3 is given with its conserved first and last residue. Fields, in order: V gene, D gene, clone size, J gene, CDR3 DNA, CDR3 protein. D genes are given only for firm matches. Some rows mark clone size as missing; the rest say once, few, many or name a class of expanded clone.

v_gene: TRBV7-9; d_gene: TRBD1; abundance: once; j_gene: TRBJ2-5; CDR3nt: TGTGCCAGCAGCCAGGGACAGGGGATTACGGAGACCCAGTACTTC; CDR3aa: CASSQGQGITETQYF
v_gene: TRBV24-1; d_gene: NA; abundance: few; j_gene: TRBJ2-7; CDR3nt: TGTGCCACCAGTGATCGACGGAGCTCCTACGAGCAGTACTTC; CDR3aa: CATSDRRSSYEQYF
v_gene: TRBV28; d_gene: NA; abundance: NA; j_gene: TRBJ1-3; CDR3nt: TGTGCCAGCACCCCCGGGACATTAAAGAACTCTGGAAACACCATATATTTT; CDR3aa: CASTPGTLKNSGNTIYF
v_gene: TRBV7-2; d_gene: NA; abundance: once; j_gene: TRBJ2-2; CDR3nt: TGTGCCAGCAGCCCCCTAACGGGTGGCGCTGCGAACACCGGGGAGCTGTTTTTT; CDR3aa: CASSPLTGGAANTGELFF
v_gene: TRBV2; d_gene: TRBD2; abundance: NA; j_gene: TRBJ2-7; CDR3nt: TGTGCCAGCAGTGTAGGCCGCGGGACTAGCGGGGGCTACGAGCAGTACTTC; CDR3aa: CASSVGRGTSGGYEQYF
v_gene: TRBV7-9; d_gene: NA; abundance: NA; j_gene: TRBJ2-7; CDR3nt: TGTGCCAGCAGCTTAGGTGAGGCGGCTAGGCAGTACTTC; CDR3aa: CASSLGEAARQYF
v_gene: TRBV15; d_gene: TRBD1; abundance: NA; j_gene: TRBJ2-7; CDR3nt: TGTGCCACCCACGGACAGGGCTCCCACGAGCAGTACTTC; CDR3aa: CATHGQGSHEQYF
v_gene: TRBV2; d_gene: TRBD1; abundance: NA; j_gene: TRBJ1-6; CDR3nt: TGTGCCAGCAGTGAACGGGGACAGGGCCTATATAATTCACCCCTCCACTTT; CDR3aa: CASSERGQGLYNSPLHF
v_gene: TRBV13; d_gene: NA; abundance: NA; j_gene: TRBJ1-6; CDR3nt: TGTGCCAGCAGCGTAAATGGGGCAGGGAATTCACCCCTCCACTTT; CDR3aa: CASSVNGAGNSPLHF
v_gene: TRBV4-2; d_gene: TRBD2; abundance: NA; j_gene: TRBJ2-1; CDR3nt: TGTGCCAGCAGCCAAGTCTCCACGGGAGGGCCTCTCGATGAGCAGTTCTTC; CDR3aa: CASSQVSTGGPLDEQFF
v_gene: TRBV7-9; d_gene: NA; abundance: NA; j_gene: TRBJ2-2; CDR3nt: TGTGCCAGCAGCTTAGTTGTGAACGGTAACGCGAACACCGGGGAGCTGTTTTTT; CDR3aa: CASSLVVNGNANTGELFF
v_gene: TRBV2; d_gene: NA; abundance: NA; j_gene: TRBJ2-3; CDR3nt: TGTGCCAGCAGTGAATGGGGGCTGGGAGATACGCAGTATTTT; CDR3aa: CASSEWGLGDTQYF
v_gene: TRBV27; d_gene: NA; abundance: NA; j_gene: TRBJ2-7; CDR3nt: TGTGCCAGCAGAAAACAGGCCTACGAGCAGTACTTC; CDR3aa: CASRKQAYEQYF
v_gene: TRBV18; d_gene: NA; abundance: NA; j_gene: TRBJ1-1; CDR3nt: TGTGCCAGCTCACTGTTGGAGAGGGGGAAAACTGAAGCTTTCTTT; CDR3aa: CASSLLERGKTEAFF
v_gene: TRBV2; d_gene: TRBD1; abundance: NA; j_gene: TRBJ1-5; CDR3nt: TGTGCCAGCAGTGAAGAGGGGGCAGCTTTCAATCAGCCCCAGCATTTT; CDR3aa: CASSEEGAAFNQPQHF
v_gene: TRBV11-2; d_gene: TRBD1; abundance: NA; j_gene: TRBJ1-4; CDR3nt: TGTGCCAGCAGCCAGGACAGGAGCGAATATGCAACTAATGAAAAACTGTTTTTT; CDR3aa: CASSQDRSEYATNEKLFF
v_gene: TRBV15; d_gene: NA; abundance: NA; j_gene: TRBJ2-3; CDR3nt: TGTGCCACCAGCAGAGATCCAGTGGTGACTTCGGAGGGTAGCACAGATACGCAGTATTTT; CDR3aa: CATSRDPVVTSEGSTDTQYF
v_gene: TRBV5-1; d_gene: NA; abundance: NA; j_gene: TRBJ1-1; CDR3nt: TGCGCCAGCAGCTTGGACGGTCTGAACACTGAAGCTTTCTTT; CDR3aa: CASSLDGLNTEAFF
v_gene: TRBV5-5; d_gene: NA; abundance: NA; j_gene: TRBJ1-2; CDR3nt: TGTGCCAGCAGCCCCCACAAGAAGGGGCTTAACTATGGCTACACCTTC; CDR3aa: CASSPHKKGLNYGYTF
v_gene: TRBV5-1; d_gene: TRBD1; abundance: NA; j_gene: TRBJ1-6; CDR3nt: TGCGCCAGCAGCTCTCCGGGACAGGGAGGTTCACCCCTCCACTTT; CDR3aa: CASSSPGQGGSPLHF
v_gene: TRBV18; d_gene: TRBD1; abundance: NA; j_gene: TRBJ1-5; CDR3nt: TGTGCCAGCTCACCGGACAGGCGCAATCAGCCCCAGCATTTT; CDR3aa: CASSPDRRNQPQHF
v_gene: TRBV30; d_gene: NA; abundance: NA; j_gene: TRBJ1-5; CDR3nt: TGTGCCTGGAGCCTTAAAAGGGGGTCAGAGACTCAGCCCCAGCATTTT; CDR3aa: CAWSLKRGSETQPQHF
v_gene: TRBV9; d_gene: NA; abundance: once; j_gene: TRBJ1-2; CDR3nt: TGTGCCAGCAGCGTAGGACAGCCGACCTATGGCTACACCTTC; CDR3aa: CASSVGQPTYGYTF
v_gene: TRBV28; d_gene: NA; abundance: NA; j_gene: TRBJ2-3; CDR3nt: TGTGCCAGCAGTCTTCTCAGTCTGGGCAAAGGCACAGATACGCAGTATTTT; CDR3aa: CASSLLSLGKGTDTQYF
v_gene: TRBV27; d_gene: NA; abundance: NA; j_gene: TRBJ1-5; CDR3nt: TGTGCCAGCAGTTGGAGTGTCAATCAGCCCCAGCATTTT; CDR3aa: CASSWSVNQPQHF
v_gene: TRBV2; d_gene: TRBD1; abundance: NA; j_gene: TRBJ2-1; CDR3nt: TGTGCCAGCAGTGGCGGGACAGGGTGGGATGAGCAGTTCTTC; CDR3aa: CASSGGTGWDEQFF
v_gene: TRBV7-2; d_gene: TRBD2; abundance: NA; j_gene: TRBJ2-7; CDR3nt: TGTGCCAGCACCAACCCTAGGCTAGCGGGGGGGCGGGACGAGCAGTACTTC; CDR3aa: CASTNPRLAGGRDEQYF
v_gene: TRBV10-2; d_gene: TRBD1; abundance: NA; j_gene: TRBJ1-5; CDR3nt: TGCGCCAGCAGTGAAGGGGACAGAGGCAATCAGCCCCAGCATTTT; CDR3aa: CASSEGDRGNQPQHF
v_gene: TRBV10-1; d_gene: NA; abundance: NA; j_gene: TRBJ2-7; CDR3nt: TGCGCCATGCGGACAGCCTCTACCTACGAGCAGTACTTC; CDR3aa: CAMRTASTYEQYF
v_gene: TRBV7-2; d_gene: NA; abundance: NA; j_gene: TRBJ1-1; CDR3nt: TGTGCCAGCGGGAGGTCGATTCCTGGGCAGTTTGGGCGACAAGCTTTCTTT; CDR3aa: CASGRSIPGQFGRQAFF
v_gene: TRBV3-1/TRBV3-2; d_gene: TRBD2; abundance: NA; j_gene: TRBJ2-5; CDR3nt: TGTGCCAGCAGCCCCTTGCGGCGGACTAGCGGGAGGGACGATGTCAAGAAGACCCAGTACTTC; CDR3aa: CASSPLRRTSGRDDVKKTQYF
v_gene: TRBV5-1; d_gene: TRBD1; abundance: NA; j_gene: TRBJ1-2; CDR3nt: TGCGCCAGCAGCAGTGCTTTCGGACAGGGCTACGGCTACACCTTC; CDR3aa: CASSSAFGQGYGYTF
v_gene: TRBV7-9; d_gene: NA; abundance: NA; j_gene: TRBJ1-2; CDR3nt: TGTGCCAGCAGCTTAGGGAGCCCTAAAAATCACTATGGCTACACCTTC; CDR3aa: CASSLGSPKNHYGYTF
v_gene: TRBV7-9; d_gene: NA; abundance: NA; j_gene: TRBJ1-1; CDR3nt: TGTGCCAGCAGCCTAGGGGGGGACACTGAAGCTTTCTTT; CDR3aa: CASSLGGDTEAFF
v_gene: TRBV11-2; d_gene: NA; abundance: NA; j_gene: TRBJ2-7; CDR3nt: TGTGCCAGCATCAGTTCGACCTACGAGCAGTACTTC; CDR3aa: CASISSTYEQYF